A selection of T cell receptor beta chains follows, all from one sample in a study of PD-1 blockade in classical Hodgkin lymphoma. Produced via immunoSEQ multiplex PCR; TCRdb's table is partial and in-frame only. The repertoire holds about 86,000 clones, with roughly 90% as singletons. The input for sequencing was peripheral blood mononuclear cells (PBMCs), taken at baseline. These receptors were taken from a human donor with classical Hodgkin lymphoma. Both conserved end residues are part of each CDR3. The D gene is left open where the match is weak. Size is omitted from some rows. Given values are once, few, many or a class for expanded clones.

DNA	CDR3	D	J	size	V
TGTGCCAGCAGCCCCAGACTTGGGAAGGTCGTCTACGAGCAGTACTTC	CASSPRLGKVVYEQYF	-	TRBJ2-7	-	TRBV28
TGTGCCTGGAGTATGACAGCTTACTATGGCTACACCTTC	CAWSMTAYYGYTF	-	TRBJ1-2	-	TRBV30
TGCGCCAGCAGCCAAGATTGGGGGGGACTAGCGGAATTATCAGAGACCCAGTACTTC	CASSQDWGGLAELSETQYF	TRBD2	TRBJ2-5	-	TRBV4-3
TGTGCCACCAGCAGAGATCGGGGTAGCGAGTCCTACGAGCAGTACTTC	CATSRDRGSESYEQYF	-	TRBJ2-7	-	TRBV15
TGTGCCAGCAGCCAAGATGTGTTCCGGGGTCGTGACCGGGCTTTCTTT	CASSQDVFRGRDRAFF	-	TRBJ1-1	-	TRBV14
TGCAGTGTAGGGGGACTAGCGGACAATGAGCAGTTCTTC	CSVGGLADNEQFF	TRBD2	TRBJ2-1	-	TRBV29-1
TGTGCCAGCAGCCTTCCTGGTGGGGACCGCAAGAGGCAGTTCTTC	CASSLPGGDRKRQFF	-	TRBJ2-1	-	TRBV28
TGTGCCAGCAGCTCCGGGAGTGGGTCCTACAATGAGCAGTTCTTC	CASSSGSGSYNEQFF	-	TRBJ2-1	once	TRBV11-3
TGTGCCAGCAGTTTTTTCCGGGACAGGGGGCAAGAGACCCAGTACTTC	CASSFFRDRGQETQYF	TRBD1	TRBJ2-5	-	TRBV6-5
TGTGCCTGGGGCCGAGGGTGGGGCGGACCCCAAGAGACCCAGTACTTC	CAWGRGWGGPQETQYF	-	TRBJ2-5	-	TRBV30
TGTGCTAGCAGCTTTAACCAAGAGACCCAGTACTTC	CASSFNQETQYF	-	TRBJ2-5	-	TRBV7-7
TGTGCCAGCAGCCTTACAGGGGGCGCGCGGAATGAGCAGTTCTTC	CASSLTGGARNEQFF	TRBD1	TRBJ2-1	-	TRBV9
TGTGCCAGCAGCTTGGTTTCGGGGGGAGCAACTAATGAAAAACTGTTTTTT	CASSLVSGGATNEKLFF	-	TRBJ1-4	-	TRBV5-5
TGTGCCAGCAGCGTAGTTGGAGGGAGAGAGACCCAGTACTTC	CASSVVGGRETQYF	-	TRBJ2-5	-	TRBV9
TGTGCCAGCAGTTTATCCCAACTAGCGGGGACAGATACGCAGTATTTT	CASSLSQLAGTDTQYF	TRBD2	TRBJ2-3	-	TRBV27
TGTGCCAGCAGCTTTTCTGGCTCCTACAATGAGCAGTTCTTC	CASSFSGSYNEQFF	-	TRBJ2-1	-	TRBV7-9
TGTGCCAGCAGCTCGACTAGCGGGAGTACCCCCTACAATGAGCAGTTCTTC	CASSSTSGSTPYNEQFF	TRBD2	TRBJ2-1	-	TRBV7-2
TGTGCCACCGGGAAGATGTTGGGTGGGGCCAACGTCCTGACTTTC	CATGKMLGGANVLTF	-	TRBJ2-6	-	TRBV2
TGCAGCGTTAAGCGCGCTATTGAAGCTTTCTTT	CSVKRAIEAFF	-	TRBJ1-1	-	TRBV29-1
TGCGCCAGCGGAGCGGAGGTATACCACGAGCAGTACTTC	CASGAEVYHEQYF	-	TRBJ2-7	once	TRBV10-2
TGTGCCAGCAAGACAGCTGTGAACACTGAAGCTTTCTTT	CASKTAVNTEAFF	-	TRBJ1-1	-	TRBV6-5
TGTGCCAGCAGTTACCAAACAGGGACTATCTATGGCTACACCTTC	CASSYQTGTIYGYTF	-	TRBJ1-2	-	TRBV10-3
TGTGCCAGTAGGAAGGACGGATTGAACACTGAAGCTTTCTTT	CASRKDGLNTEAFF	-	TRBJ1-1	-	TRBV19
TGTGCCAGCAGTTGGTCAGATACGCAGTATTTT	CASSWSDTQYF	-	TRBJ2-3	-	TRBV28
TGTGCCAGCAGCACCCAAAACACTGAAGCTTTCTTT	CASSTQNTEAFF	-	TRBJ1-1	once	TRBV7-8
TGTGCCAGCAGTTCCCTCCCCAGCGGGAGGCGCTACGAGCAGTACTTC	CASSSLPSGRRYEQYF	TRBD2	TRBJ2-7	-	TRBV6-5
TGTGCCAGCAGTTTATGGGTCGGGACAGGGTCGATAGAAGCTTTCTTT	CASSLWVGTGSIEAFF	TRBD1	TRBJ1-1	-	TRBV28
TGCGCCAGCAGCCCCACTAGCGGGAACCCCTACGAGCAGTACTTC	CASSPTSGNPYEQYF	TRBD2	TRBJ2-7	-	TRBV5-1
TGTGCCAGCAGAATGACTAGCGTACAAGAGACCCAGTACTTC	CASRMTSVQETQYF	TRBD2	TRBJ2-5	once	TRBV6-6
TGTGCCAGCAGAAGTGATTTAGGCACTGAAGCTTTCTTT	CASRSDLGTEAFF	-	TRBJ1-1	-	TRBV11-1
TGTGCCAGCAGGATGGACAGGGGTAGCAATCAGCCCCAGCATTTT	CASRMDRGSNQPQHF	TRBD1	TRBJ1-5	-	TRBV27
TGCAGTGCTAGAGAGCCGGAGACGCAGTATTTT	CSAREPETQYF	-	TRBJ2-3	-	TRBV20-1
TGTGCTAGCAGCTTAGGCAGACTGCTGGCCCAAGAGACCCAGTACTTC	CASSLGRLLAQETQYF	-	TRBJ2-5	-	TRBV7-7
TGCGCCAGCAGCGGACTGGGCAGCACAGATACGCAGTATTTT	CASSGLGSTDTQYF	-	TRBJ2-3	-	TRBV5-1
TGTGCCAGCAGTGAGGGGACAGGGCTTACTGGGGATCAGCCCCAGCATTTT	CASSEGTGLTGDQPQHF	TRBD1	TRBJ1-5	-	TRBV2
TGCGCCAGCAGCCCAACCGGACAGGCCTACGAGCAGTACTTC	CASSPTGQAYEQYF	TRBD1	TRBJ2-7	many	TRBV5-1
TGTGCCAGCAGCAAAGAAACAGGGCGTGGAAGCTACACCTTC	CASSKETGRGSYTF	-	TRBJ1-2	-	TRBV7-9